This TCR beta chain was obtained from a study of shared clonotypes between healthy human individuals. Study-level results: Memory subsets generally showed smaller estimated richness than naive subsets did. Among several donors, roughly 5% of naive CD4 clonotypes were found in common.

Each subset's genomic DNA was shared equally among a number of immunoSEQ plates. Profiled with immunoSEQ multiplex PCR; TCRdb holds only in-frame clones, not every one. The data show about 1 million clones, around 82% seen once. On this clone itself: Its antigen remains unidentified.

Partitioning of CD4+ cells yielded a CD45RA+ naive subset and a CD45RA-negative memory subset. Sequencing was performed on memory CD4+ T cells from PBMCs. Regarding subset: CD45RA-negative fraction. The receptor was isolated from a man in his late teens or twenties in good health. Some clones in this sample may be carry-over from other donors' samples.

CDR3 loop: CASSLPARPGANVLTF. The CDR3 coding sequence is TGTGCCAGTAGTTTGCCGGCCCGCCCTGGGGCCAACGTCCTGACTTTC. V and J are TRBV19 and TRBJ2-6, with D uncertain. CDR1 LNHDA and CDR2 SQIVND come from the germline V gene (reference sequence). The CDR3 runs 16 residues. V was clipped by 5 bases and J by 2 bases, with 13 bases between them.